This T cell receptor beta chain was identified during a study of blood T cell repertoires in COVID-19. Study details: Donors in the United States, Italy and Spain gave samples during acute or convalescent COVID-19. The cDNA or gDNA used as material had been derived from T cells, B-cell-depleted T cells, or PBMCs.

Profiled with immunoSEQ multiplex PCR; TCRdb holds only in-frame clones, not every one. This table holds about 170,000 clones, around four fifths found once. Germline V gene lookup returns CDR1 MNHNY and CDR2 SVGAGI (reference sequence). Trimming left V 6 bases short and J 3 bases short, with 17 bases between. The CDR3 consists of 16 residues. The gene calls are TRBV6-6 and TRBJ2-2; D gene ambiguous. The sequenced sample was peripheral blood. The sequence came from a man in his forties who had recovered from COVID-19. CDR3 nucleotide sequence: TGTGCCAGCAGCCCACTCGGCGGAGTGTACACCGGGGAGCTGTTTTTT. Amino acids: CASSPLGGVYTGELFF.